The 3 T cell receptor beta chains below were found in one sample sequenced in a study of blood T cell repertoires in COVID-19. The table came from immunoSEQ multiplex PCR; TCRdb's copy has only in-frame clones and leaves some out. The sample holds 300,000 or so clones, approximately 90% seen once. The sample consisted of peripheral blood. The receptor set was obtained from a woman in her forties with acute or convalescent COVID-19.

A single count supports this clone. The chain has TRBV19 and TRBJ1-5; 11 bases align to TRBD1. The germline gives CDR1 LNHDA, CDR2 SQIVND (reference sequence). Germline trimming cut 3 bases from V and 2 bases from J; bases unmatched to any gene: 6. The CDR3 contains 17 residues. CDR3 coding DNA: TGTGCCAGTAGTATCGGGACAGGGGGAGTAGGCAATCAGCCCCAGCATTTT. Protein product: CASSIGTGGVGNQPQHF.

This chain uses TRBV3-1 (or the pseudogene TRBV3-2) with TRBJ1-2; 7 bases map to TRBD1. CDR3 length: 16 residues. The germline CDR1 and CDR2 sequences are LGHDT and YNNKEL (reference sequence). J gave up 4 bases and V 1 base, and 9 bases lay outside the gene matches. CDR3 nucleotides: TGTGCCAGCAGCCAAGCAGGGGGACACGGGACCTATGGCTACACCTTC. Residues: CASSQAGGHGTYGYTF.

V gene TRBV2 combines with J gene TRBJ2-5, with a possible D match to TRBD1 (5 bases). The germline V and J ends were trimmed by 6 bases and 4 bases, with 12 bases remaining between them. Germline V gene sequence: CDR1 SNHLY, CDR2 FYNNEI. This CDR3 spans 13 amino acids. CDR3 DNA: TGTGCCAGCAGAGGGCAGGGAAGAGAGACCCAGTACTTC. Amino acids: CASRGQGRETQYF.